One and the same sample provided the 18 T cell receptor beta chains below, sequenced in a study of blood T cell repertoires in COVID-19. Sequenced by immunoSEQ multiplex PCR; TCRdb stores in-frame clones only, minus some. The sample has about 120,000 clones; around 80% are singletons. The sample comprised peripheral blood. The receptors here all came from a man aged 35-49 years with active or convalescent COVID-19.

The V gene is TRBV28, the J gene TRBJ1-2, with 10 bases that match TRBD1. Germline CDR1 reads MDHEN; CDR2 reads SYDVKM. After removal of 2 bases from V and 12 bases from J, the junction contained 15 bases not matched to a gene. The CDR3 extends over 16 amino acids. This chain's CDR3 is CASSLPTGGVLGGNTF. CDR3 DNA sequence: TGTGCCAGCAGTTTACCGACAGGGGGCGTATTAGGGGGAAACACCTTC.

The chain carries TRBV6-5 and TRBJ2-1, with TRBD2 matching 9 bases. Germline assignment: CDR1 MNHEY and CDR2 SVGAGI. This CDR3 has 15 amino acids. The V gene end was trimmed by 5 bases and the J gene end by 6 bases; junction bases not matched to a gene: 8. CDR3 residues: CASSPSGKGINEQFF. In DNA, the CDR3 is TGTGCCAGCAGTCCTAGCGGGAAAGGAATCAATGAGCAGTTCTTC.

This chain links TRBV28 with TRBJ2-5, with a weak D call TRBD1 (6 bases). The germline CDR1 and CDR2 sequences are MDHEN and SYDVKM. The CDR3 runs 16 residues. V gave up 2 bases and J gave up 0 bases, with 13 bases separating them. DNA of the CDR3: TGTGCCAGCAGTTTACCACGGGACACCTACCAAGAGACCCAGTACTTC. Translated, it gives CASSLPRDTYQETQYF.

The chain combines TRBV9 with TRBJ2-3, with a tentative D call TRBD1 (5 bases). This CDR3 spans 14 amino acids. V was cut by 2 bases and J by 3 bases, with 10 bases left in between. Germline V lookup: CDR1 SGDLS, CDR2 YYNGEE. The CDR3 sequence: CASSVKDITDTQYF. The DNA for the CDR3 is TGTGCCAGCAGCGTTAAGGACATAACAGATACGCAGTATTTT.

CDR3 region: CASSPRGGRGNTIYF. The CDR3 region has the DNA TGTGCCAGCAGTCCGAGGGGGGGGCGAGGAAACACCATATATTTT. J is TRBJ1-3 and V is TRBV6-5; maybe TRBD1 (6 bases). The CDR3 is 15 residues long. From germline, CDR1 is MNHEY and CDR2 SVGAGI. Trimming removed 5 bases at V and 4 bases at J, with 15 bases between.

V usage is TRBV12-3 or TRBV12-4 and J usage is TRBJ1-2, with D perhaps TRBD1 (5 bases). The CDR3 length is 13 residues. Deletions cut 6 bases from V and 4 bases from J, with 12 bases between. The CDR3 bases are TGTGCCAGCAGCTCAGGGATTTTCTATGGCTACACCTTC. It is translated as CASSSGIFYGYTF.

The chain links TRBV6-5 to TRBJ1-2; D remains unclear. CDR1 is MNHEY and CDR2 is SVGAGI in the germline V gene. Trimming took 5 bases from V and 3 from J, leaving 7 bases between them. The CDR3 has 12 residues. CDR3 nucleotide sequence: TGTGCCAGCAGTCGGGGAGACTATGGCTACACCTTC. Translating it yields CASSRGDYGYTF.

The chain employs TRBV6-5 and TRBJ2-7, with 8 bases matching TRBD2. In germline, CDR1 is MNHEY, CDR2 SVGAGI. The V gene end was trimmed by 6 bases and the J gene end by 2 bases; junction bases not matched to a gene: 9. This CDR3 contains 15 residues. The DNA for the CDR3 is TGTGCCAGCAGGGGCGAGCGGGAGAGTACCTACGAGCAGTACTTC. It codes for CASRGERESTYEQYF.

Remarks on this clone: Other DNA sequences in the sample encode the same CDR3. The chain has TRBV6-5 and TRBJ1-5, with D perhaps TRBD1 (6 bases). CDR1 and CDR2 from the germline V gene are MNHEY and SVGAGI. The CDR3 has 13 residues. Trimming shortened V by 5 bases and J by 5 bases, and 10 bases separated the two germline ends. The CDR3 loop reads CASSPDSYQPQHF. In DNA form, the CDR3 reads TGTGCCAGCAGTCCGGACAGTTATCAGCCCCAGCATTTT.

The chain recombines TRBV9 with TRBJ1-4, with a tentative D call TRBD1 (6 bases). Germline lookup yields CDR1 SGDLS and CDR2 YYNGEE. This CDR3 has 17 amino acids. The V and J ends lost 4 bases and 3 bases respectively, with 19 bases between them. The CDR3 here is CASSQSQGPSANEKLFF. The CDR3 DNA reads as TGTGCCAGCAGCCAATCCCAGGGGCCGTCGGCTAATGAAAAACTGTTTTTT.

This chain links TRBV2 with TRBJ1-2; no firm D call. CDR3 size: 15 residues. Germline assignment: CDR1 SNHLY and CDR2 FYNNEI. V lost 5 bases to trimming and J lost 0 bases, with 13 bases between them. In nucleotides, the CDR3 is TGTGCCAGCAGTAGAGAGAAGACAACTAACTATGGCTACACCTTC. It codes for CASSREKTTNYGYTF.

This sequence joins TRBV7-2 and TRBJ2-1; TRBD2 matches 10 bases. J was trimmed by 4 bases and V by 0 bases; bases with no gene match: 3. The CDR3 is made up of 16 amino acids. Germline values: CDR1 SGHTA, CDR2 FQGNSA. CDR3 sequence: CASSLALSGGYNEQFF. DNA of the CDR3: TGTGCCAGCAGCTTAGCTCTTAGCGGGGGGTACAATGAGCAGTTCTTC.

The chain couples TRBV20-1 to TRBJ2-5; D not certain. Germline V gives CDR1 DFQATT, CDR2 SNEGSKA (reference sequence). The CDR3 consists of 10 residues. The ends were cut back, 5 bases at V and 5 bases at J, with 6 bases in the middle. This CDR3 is CSAVEETQYF. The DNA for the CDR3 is TGCAGTGCTGTAGAGGAGACCCAGTACTTC.

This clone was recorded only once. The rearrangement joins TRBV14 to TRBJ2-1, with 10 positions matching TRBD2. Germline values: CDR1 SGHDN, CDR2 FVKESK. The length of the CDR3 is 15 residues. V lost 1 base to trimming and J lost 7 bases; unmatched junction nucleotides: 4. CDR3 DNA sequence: TGTGCCAGCAGCCAAGTAATAGCGGGGGGTAATGAGCAGTTCTTC. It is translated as CASSQVIAGGNEQFF.

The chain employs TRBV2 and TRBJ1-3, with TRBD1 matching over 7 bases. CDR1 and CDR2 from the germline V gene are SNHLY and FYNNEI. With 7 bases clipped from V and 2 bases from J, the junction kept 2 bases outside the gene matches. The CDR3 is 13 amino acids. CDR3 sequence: CASIRGAGNTIYF. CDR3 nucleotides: TGTGCCAGCATCAGGGGGGCTGGAAACACCATATATTTT.

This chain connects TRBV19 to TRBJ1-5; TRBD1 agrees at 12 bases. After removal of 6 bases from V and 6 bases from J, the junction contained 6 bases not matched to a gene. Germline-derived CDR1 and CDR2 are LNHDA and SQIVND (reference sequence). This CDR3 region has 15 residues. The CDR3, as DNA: TGTGCCAGTAGCACCGGGACAGGGGGCCGTCAGCCCCAGCATTTT. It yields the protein CASSTGTGGRQPQHF.

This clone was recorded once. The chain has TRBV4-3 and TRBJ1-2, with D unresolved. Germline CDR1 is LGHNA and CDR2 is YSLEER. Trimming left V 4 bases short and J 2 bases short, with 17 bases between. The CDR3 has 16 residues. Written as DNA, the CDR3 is TGCGCCAGCAGCCCAGAACGGACTCTAGCAAACTATGGCTACACCTTC. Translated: CASSPERTLANYGYTF.

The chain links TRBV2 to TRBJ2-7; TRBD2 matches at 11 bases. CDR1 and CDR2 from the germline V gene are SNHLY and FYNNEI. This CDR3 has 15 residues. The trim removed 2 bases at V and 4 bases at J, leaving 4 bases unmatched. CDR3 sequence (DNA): TGTGCCAGCAGTGAAACTAGCGGGGGTAGGTACGAGCAGTACTTC. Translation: CASSETSGGRYEQYF.